The 32 T cell receptor beta chains in this list originate from one sample, sequenced in a study of cytomegalovirus exposure and HLA in healthy donors. Libraries were prepared by immunoSEQ multiplex PCR; TCRdb keeps only in-frame clonotypes and omits some of them. The sample holds approximately 150,000 clones, over 80% seen once. Sequenced: PBMCs. These receptors were taken from a man between 18 and 29 years old in good health and CMV-seropositive.

This clone was seen just once. The rearrangement links TRBV6-5 to TRBJ2-5; D may be TRBD2 (6 bases). V lost 1 base and J 2 bases, leaving 14 bases between the germline ends. Germline CDR1 reads MNHEY; CDR2 reads SVGAGI. The CDR3 consists of 16 residues. CDR3 sequence (DNA): TGTGCCAGCAGTTACTTGGGATCGGGACTGCAAGAGACCCAGTACTTC. This sequence encodes CASSYLGSGLQETQYF.

V is TRBV7-6 and J is TRBJ1-1; D remains unclear. The germline CDR1 and CDR2 sequences are SGHVS and FNYEAQ. This CDR3 spans 15 amino acids. The germline V and J ends were trimmed by 4 bases and 1 base, with 13 bases remaining between them. CDR3 DNA: TGTGCCAGCAGCTCGTCTGAGGTAAAGAACACTGAAGCTTTCTTT. The encoded protein is CASSSSEVKNTEAFF.

This rearrangement joins TRBV27 to TRBJ1-5, with TRBD1 matching 8 bases. The CDR3 is made up of 14 amino acids. The germline CDR1 and CDR2 sequences are MNHEY and SMNVEV (reference sequence). V was pared by 5 bases and J by 5 bases, with 5 bases of the junction left unmatched. CDR3 residues: CASSPDRAYQPQHF. Written as DNA, the CDR3 is TGTGCCAGCAGTCCGGACAGGGCCTATCAGCCCCAGCATTTT.

The chain employs TRBV4-1 and TRBJ2-3; D is unresolved. V dropped 3 bases and J dropped 6 bases, with 7 bases sitting between them. The CDR3 spans 12 residues. Germline V lookup: CDR1 MGHRA, CDR2 YSYEKL. The CDR3 coding sequence is TGCGCCAGCAGCCAGGTCAGGGATACGCAGTATTTT. Protein sequence: CASSQVRDTQYF.

The V call is TRBV7-8, the J call TRBJ1-5, with D possibly TRBD1 on 5 matching bases. Looked up from germline, CDR1 is SGHVS and CDR2 is FQNEAQ. This CDR3 is 14 amino acids long. V lost 7 bases, J lost 3 bases, and 13 bases lay in between. CDR3 nucleotide sequence: TGTGCCAGCACTTCCGGGACTCACAATCAGCCCCAGCATTTT. It encodes CASTSGTHNQPQHF. The full variable domain, with the rest looked up from reference TRBV7-8 and TRBJ1-5, is GAGVSQSPRYKVAKRGQDVALRCDPISGHVSLFWYQQALGQGPEFLTYFQNEAQLDKSGLPSDRFFAERPEGSVSTLKIQRTQQEDSAVYLCASTSGTHNQPQHFGDGTRLSIL.

Comment on this clone: At one end, the junction sequence differs from germline, possibly due to a read error. The chain links TRBV7-7 to TRBJ2-5, with a tentative D call TRBD1 (6 bases). CDR3 length: 14 amino acids. Germline assignment: CDR1 SSHAT and CDR2 FNYEAQ (reference sequence). CDR3 in amino acids: CASSQTGRMETQYF. CDR3 nucleotide sequence: TGTGCTAGCAGCCAAACAGGGCGAATGGAGACCCAGTACTTC.

The genes are TRBV6-6 and TRBJ2-6; tentative D call: TRBD1 (6 bases). Trimming stripped 7 bases from V and 8 bases from J, with 18 bases between. Germline V gene sequence: CDR1 MNHNY, CDR2 SVGAGI (reference sequence). The CDR3 covers 15 residues. The DNA for the CDR3 is TGTGCCAGCACGCTAGGACCGGGACAAACCAACGTCCTGACTTTC. This gives the protein CASTLGPGQTNVLTF.

This chain's CDR3 is CASSGNRAQETQYF. The CDR3 region has the DNA TGTGCCAGCAGCGGGAACAGGGCACAAGAGACCCAGTACTTC. This chain joins TRBV6-5 and TRBJ2-5, with D possibly matching TRBD1 (6 bases). CDR1 and CDR2 (germline): MNHEY, SVGAGI. Trimming shortened V by 6 bases and J by 2 bases, and 13 bases separated the two germline ends. This CDR3 is 14 amino acids long.

The chain recombines TRBV11-2 with TRBJ1-2; D is possibly TRBD1 (5 bases). Germline loops: CDR1 SGHAT, CDR2 FQNNGV. The CDR3 length is 15 residues. Trimming took 1 base from V and 2 from J, leaving 11 bases between them. The CDR3, as DNA: TGTGCCAGCAGCTTAGTTAGGCAGGGAAACTATGGCTACACCTTC. Protein product: CASSLVRQGNYGYTF. Full variable domain (rest looked up from reference TRBV11-2 and TRBJ1-2): EAGVAQSPRYKIIEKRQSVAFWCNPISGHATLYWYQQILGQGPKLLIQFQNNGVVDDSQLPKDRFSAERLKGVDSTLKIQPAKLEDSAVYLCASSLVRQGNYGYTFGSGTRLTVV.

The chain carries TRBV18 and TRBJ2-3, with 8 bases fitting TRBD2. V dropped 0 bases and J dropped 6; count of bases not matched to a gene: 5. CDR1 and CDR2 from the germline V gene are KGHSH and LQKENI. The CDR3 is 15 residues long. The CDR3 loop is CASSPPRREEDTQYF. CDR3 coding DNA: TGTGCCAGCTCACCACCGCGGCGGGAGGAGGATACGCAGTATTTT.

The V call is TRBV2, the J call TRBJ1-1; the match to TRBD1 covers 8 bases. This CDR3 comprises 15 residues. The V gene end was trimmed by 4 bases and the J gene end by 8 bases; junction bases not matched to a gene: 12. Looked up from germline, CDR1 is SNHLY and CDR2 is FYNNEI. The CDR3 DNA sequence: TGTGCCAGCAGTGGCCGAGACAGGGGCGTCGGGGAAGCTTTCTTT. Amino acid sequence: CASSGRDRGVGEAFF. The whole variable domain, remainder taken from reference TRBV2 and TRBJ1-1, is EPEVTQTPSHQVTQMGQEVILRCVPISNHLYFYWYRQILGQKVEFLVSFYNNEISEKSEIFDDQFSVERPDGSNFTLKIRSTKLEDSAMYFCASSGRDRGVGEAFFGQGTRLTVV.

The chain's CDR3 is CASSRTPTGVTDTQYF. The CDR3 region has the DNA TGTGCCAGCTCACGGACTCCCACAGGGGTGACAGATACGCAGTATTTT. V gene TRBV18 combines with J gene TRBJ2-3; TRBD1 agrees at 7 bases. V dropped 4 bases and J dropped 3; count of bases not matched to a gene: 10. CDR1 and CDR2 from the germline V gene are KGHSH and LQKENI. This CDR3 has 16 amino acids.

V usage is TRBV7-9 and J usage is TRBJ2-7, with 7 bases matching TRBD2. Germline CDR1 SEHNR, CDR2 FQNEAQ (reference sequence). Trimming took 5 bases from V and 5 from J; bases not matched to a gene: 15. The CDR3 spans 16 residues. CDR3 sequence: CASSRLDPAGVHEQYF. The CDR3 DNA is TGTGCCAGCAGCCGACTCGACCCCGCGGGGGTCCACGAGCAGTACTTC.

Points on this clone: Additional DNA sequences in this sample encode the identical CDR3. This chain connects TRBV5-1 to TRBJ1-5; D is unresolved. Germline CDR1 is SGHRS and CDR2 is YFSETQ. V was shortened by 2 bases and J by 7 bases, with 10 bases between the two germline ends. The CDR3 is made up of 13 amino acids. DNA of the CDR3: TGCGCCAGCAGCTTAGAGGGTGGCCAGCCCCAGCATTTT. Protein sequence: CASSLEGGQPQHF.

The chain links TRBV28 to TRBJ2-5; 12 bases align to TRBD2. This CDR3 region has 16 residues. The trim removed 6 bases at V and 13 bases at J, leaving 18 bases unmatched. CDR1 and CDR2 (germline): MDHEN, SYDVKM. For the CDR3, the DNA is TGTGCCAGCAGCACAATCACAAGACTAGCGGGGGAGGCCCGGTACTTC. This translates into CASSTITRLAGEARYF.

This chain joins TRBV19 and TRBJ2-7; D gene uncertain. V shed 0 bases and J shed 1 base, with 7 bases lying between them. The V gene's germline CDR1 is LNHDA and CDR2 SQIVND (reference sequence). The CDR3 totals 14 residues. For the CDR3, the DNA is TGTGCCAGTAGTATAGACTCCCTTTCCTACGAGCAGTACTTC. This codes for CASSIDSLSYEQYF. The full variable domain, rest sourced from reference TRBV19 and TRBJ2-7, is DGGITQSPKYLFRKEGQNVTLSCEQNLNHDAMYWYRQDPGQGLRLIYYSQIVNDFQKGDIAEGYSVSREKKESFPLTVTSAQKNPTAFYLCASSIDSLSYEQYFGPGTRLTVT.

The chain has TRBV5-1 and TRBJ2-3; 8 bases agree with TRBD2. Germline-derived CDR1 and CDR2 are SGHRS and YFSETQ. Losses at the gene ends were 5 bases for V and 0 bases for J; bases not matched to a gene: 2. The CDR3 has 14 amino acids. The CDR3 DNA is TGCGCCAGCAGTGTAGCGGGGAGCACAGATACGCAGTATTTT. Its translation is CASSVAGSTDTQYF.

The CDR3 region has the DNA TGTGCCAGCAGTTTAGGGACAGGAAGGGAGCAGTTCTTC. This encodes CASSLGTGREQFF. This sequence joins TRBV27 and TRBJ2-1; 8 nucleotides match TRBD1. V trimming: 2 bases; J trimming: 10 bases; junction bases outside the gene matches: 4. The CDR3 runs to 13 residues. From germline, CDR1 is MNHEY and CDR2 SMNVEV (reference sequence).

The chain joins TRBV5-1 to TRBJ2-3; 11 bases fit TRBD1. Germline lookup yields CDR1 SGHRS and CDR2 YFSETQ. This CDR3 spans 14 amino acids. The ends lost 4 bases at V and 4 bases at J; junction bases unmatched: 2. The CDR3 loop is CASSRTGGPDTQYF. The CDR3 nucleotides read TGCGCCAGCAGCAGGACAGGGGGCCCAGATACGCAGTATTTT.

The table lists this clone with a few counts. The chain couples TRBV23-1 to TRBJ1-5, with a possible D match to TRBD1 (6 bases). TRBV23-1 is labeled an ORF, and its function is uncertain. The CDR3 is 18 residues long. Trimming cost V 0 bases and J 4 bases, with 19 bases left between them. The CDR3 is CASSQSTRVQGRNQPQHF. In nucleotides, the CDR3 is TGCGCCAGCAGTCAATCGACCAGGGTACAGGGAAGGAATCAGCCCCAGCATTTT.

Regarding this clone: The junction and the germline gene differ at one end; a read error may be behind it. The V call is TRBV2, the J call TRBJ2-5; D unresolved. Germline V gene data show CDR1 as SNHLY and CDR2 as FYNNEI. The CDR3 runs to 13 residues. CDR3: CASTELSGETQYF. The CDR3, as DNA: TGTGCCAGCACTGAACTATCCGGGGAGACCCAGTACTTC.

The chain carries TRBV7-9 and TRBJ2-5; no firm D call. The CDR3 covers 11 residues. V lost 5 bases and J 10 bases, leaving 11 bases between the germline ends. CDR1 is SEHNR and CDR2 is FQNEAQ in the germline V gene (reference sequence). CDR3 region: CASSPPSGQYF. The CDR3 nucleotides read TGTGCCAGCAGCCCGCCCAGTGGCCAGTACTTC.

V gene TRBV13 combines with J gene TRBJ2-7; D gene ambiguous. CDR1 is PRHDT, CDR2 FYEKMQ, per germline (reference sequence). The CDR3 totals 13 residues. Trimming cost V 2 bases and J 1 base, with 6 bases left between them. This chain's CDR3 is CASSLSDSYEQYF. The CDR3 coding sequence is TGTGCCAGCAGCTTATCAGATTCCTACGAGCAGTACTTC. The full variable domain, its missing parts supplied by reference TRBV13 and TRBJ2-7, is AAGVIQSPRHLIKEKRETATLKCYPIPRHDTVYWYQQGPGQDPQFLISFYEKMQSDKGSIPDRFSAQQFSDYHSELNMSSLELGDSALYFCASSLSDSYEQYFGPGTRLTVT.

The V and J genes are TRBV28 and TRBJ1-4; D uncertain. V dropped 7 bases and J dropped 4 bases, with 13 bases sitting between them. The length of the CDR3 is 14 residues. The germline V gene has CDR1 MDHEN and CDR2 SYDVKM. The CDR3 is CASNAPADNEKLFF. The CDR3 DNA sequence: TGTGCCAGCAACGCCCCTGCGGATAATGAAAAACTGTTTTTT. Using reference TRBV28 and TRBJ1-4 for the parts outside the CDR3, the full variable domain is DVKVTQSSRYLVKRTGEKVFLECVQDMDHENMFWYRQDPGLGLRLIYFSYDVKMKEKGDIPEGYSVSREKKERFSLILESASTNQTSMYLCASNAPADNEKLFFGSGTQLSVL.

This sequence joins TRBV6-4 and TRBJ2-3; D is perhaps TRBD2 (5 bases). The CDR3 totals 14 residues. Between the trimmed V and J ends, which lost 0 bases and 15 bases, there was a span of 19 bases. The germline CDR1 and CDR2 sequences are MRHNA and SNTAGT. CDR3 DNA: TGTGCCAGCAGTGACTCGGGAGACGGCGCATCAATATATTTT. Its protein product is CASSDSGDGASIYF.

The chain combines TRBV2 with TRBJ2-5, with TRBD1 matching 9 bases. This CDR3 contains 15 residues. V trimming: 6 bases; J trimming: 2 bases; junction bases outside the gene matches: 7. Germline values: CDR1 SNHLY, CDR2 FYNNEI. The CDR3 DNA reads TGTGCCAGCAGCCTGGGACAGGGAGCTCAAGAGACCCAGTACTTC. Translated, it gives CASSLGQGAQETQYF.

The chain links TRBV19 to TRBJ2-5; no reliable D call. Per germline, CDR1 LNHDA and CDR2 SQIVND (reference sequence). The CDR3 covers 15 residues. V lost 3 bases and J 1 base, leaving 12 bases between the germline ends. The CDR3 reads CASSIVAGFQETQYF. The CDR3 bases are TGTGCCAGTAGTATTGTGGCAGGATTCCAAGAGACCCAGTACTTC.

The chain links TRBV2 to TRBJ2-2; D ambiguous. In germline, CDR1 is SNHLY, CDR2 FYNNEI. This CDR3 region has 13 residues. With 9 bases removed from V and 1 base from J, the gap between germline ends came to 9 bases. CDR3 residues: CASRLLNTGELFF. The DNA of the CDR3 is TGTGCCAGTCGACTGCTGAACACCGGGGAGCTGTTTTTT.

The rearrangement joins TRBV5-6 to TRBJ2-5, with 12 bases identical to TRBD2. The CDR3 totals 15 residues. Trimming removed 4 bases from V and 4 bases from J; junction bases left unmatched: 5. Germline CDR1 is SGHDT and CDR2 is YYEEEE. The DNA for the CDR3 is TGTGCCAGCAGCACTCTAGCGGGGGGGCGAGAGACCCAGTACTTC. This gives the protein CASSTLAGGRETQYF. The complete variable domain, with remaining parts taken from reference TRBV5-6 and TRBJ2-5, reads DAGVTQSPTHLIKTRGQQVTLRCSPKSGHDTVSWYQQALGQGPQFIFQYYEEEERQRGNFPDRFSGHQFPNYSSELNVNALLLGDSALYLCASSTLAGGRETQYFGPGTRLLVL.

In its sample, this clone was seen once. J is TRBJ2-3 and V is TRBV6-1; 7 bases are a match to TRBD2. The germline V gene has CDR1 MNHNS and CDR2 SASEGT. With V trimmed by 4 bases and J by 2 bases, 3 bases remained unmatched. This CDR3 is 14 amino acids long. This CDR3 reads CASSGQRDTDTQYF. For the CDR3, the DNA is TGTGCCAGCAGTGGCCAGCGGGACACAGATACGCAGTATTTT.

The chain joins TRBV2 to TRBJ1-1, with D tentatively TRBD1 (6 bases). V was shortened by 6 bases and J by 3 bases, with 20 bases between the two germline ends. The germline V gene has CDR1 SNHLY and CDR2 FYNNEI. The CDR3 contains 16 residues. In DNA form, the CDR3 reads TGTGCCAGCAGGACGGGACACTTAATAACCGACACTGAAGCTTTCTTT. This gives the protein CASRTGHLITDTEAFF. The full variable domain, in which reference TRBV2 and TRBJ1-1 provide the parts outside the CDR3, is EPEVTQTPSHQVTQMGQEVILRCVPISNHLYFYWYRQILGQKVEFLVSFYNNEISEKSEIFDDQFSVERPDGSNFTLKIRSTKLEDSAMYFCASRTGHLITDTEAFFGQGTRLTVV.

V is TRBV19 and J is TRBJ1-2; 7 bases align to TRBD1. This CDR3 is built from 12 residues. Germline values: CDR1 LNHDA, CDR2 SQIVND (reference sequence). Trimming cost V 6 bases and J 2 bases; bases outside gene matches: 0. The CDR3: CASRDRNYGYTF. CDR3 nucleotide sequence: TGTGCCAGTAGGGACAGGAACTATGGCTACACCTTC.